This T cell receptor beta chain was identified in a study of blood T cell repertoires in COVID-19. About the study: PBMCs, B-cell-depleted T cells, or T cells provided the cDNA or gDNA that made up the material.

CDR1 is MNHEY and CDR2 is SVGAGI in the germline V gene. CDR3 length: 14 residues. The ends lost 5 bases at V and 5 bases at J; junction bases unmatched: 4. Assay: immunoSEQ multiplex PCR; the TCRdb copy retains only in-frame clones and omits some. This table holds approximately 200,000 clones, under 80% found once. The source is a woman in her forties or fifties with acute or convalescent COVID-19. Sequencing was performed on peripheral blood. The chain recombines TRBV6-5 with TRBJ1-1; TRBD1 agrees at 11 bases. The CDR3 DNA follows: TGTGCCAGCAGTCGCGGGACAGGGGGGACTGAAGCTTTCTTT. Translation gives CASSRGTGGTEAFF.